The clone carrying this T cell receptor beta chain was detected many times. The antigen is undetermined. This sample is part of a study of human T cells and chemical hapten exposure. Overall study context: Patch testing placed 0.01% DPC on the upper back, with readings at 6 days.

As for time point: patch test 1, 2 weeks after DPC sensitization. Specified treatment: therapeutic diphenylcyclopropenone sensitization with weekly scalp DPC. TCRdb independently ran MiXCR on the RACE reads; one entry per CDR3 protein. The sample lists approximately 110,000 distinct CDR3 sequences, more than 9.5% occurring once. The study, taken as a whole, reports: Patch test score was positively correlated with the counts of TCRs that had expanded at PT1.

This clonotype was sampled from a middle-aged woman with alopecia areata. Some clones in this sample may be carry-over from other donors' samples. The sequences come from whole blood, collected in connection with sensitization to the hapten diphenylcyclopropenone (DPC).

CDR3 sequence (DNA): TGCGCCAGCAGTGATCTGGGAAGCTCCTACGAGCAGTACTTC. Amino acids: CASSDLGSSYEQYF. This sequence joins TRBV10-1 and TRBJ2-7; D is unresolved. The CDR3 spans 14 residues. Trimming took 3 bases from V and 0 from J, leaving 9 bases between them. The V gene's germline CDR1 is WNHNN and CDR2 SYGVQD (reference sequence).